Shown below are 23 T cell receptor beta chains from a single sample sequenced in a study of T cell repertoires in cytomegalovirus infection. Each CDR3 protein is one row after TCRdb ran MiXCR on the reads. Here the sample spans roughly 250,000 distinct CDR3 sequences, 22% being singletons. The sequenced sample consisted of CD8+ T cells from PBMCs. The receptors stem from a human donor in good health (CMV status not recorded). Some clones in this sample may be carry-over from other donors' samples.

The gene calls are TRBV13 and TRBJ2-7; tentative D call: TRBD2 (5 bases). V lost 5 bases and J 4 bases, leaving 15 bases between the germline ends. Germline V gene sequence: CDR1 PRHDT, CDR2 FYEKMQ (reference sequence). There are 14 residues in the CDR3. The DNA of the CDR3 is TGTGCCAGCAGCGTACAAACTAGTAGATACGAGCAGTACTTC. Translation gives CASSVQTSRYEQYF.

This clonotype was observed a few times. The chain recombines TRBV29-1 with TRBJ1-3; a possible D gene is TRBD1 (5 bases). The V end was cut by 7 bases, the J end by 0 bases, with 16 bases between. The CDR3 is made up of 15 amino acids. Germline CDR1 and CDR2: SQVTM and ANQGSEA. CDR3 in amino acids: CSAVYEGPSGNTIYF. The DNA for the CDR3 is TGCAGCGCTGTTTATGAGGGGCCCTCTGGAAACACCATATATTTT.

The V gene is TRBV29-1, the J gene TRBJ2-1; 7 nucleotides line up with TRBD2. The CDR3 is made up of 14 amino acids. Germline V gives CDR1 SQVTM, CDR2 ANQGSEA. Losses at the gene ends were 6 bases for V and 6 bases for J; bases not matched to a gene: 11. As DNA, the CDR3 is TGCAGCGTGGACCGGACTAGTTTGGGCAATGAGCAGTTCTTC. Residues: CSVDRTSLGNEQFF.

This clonotype was detected many times. The V gene is TRBV11-3, the J gene TRBJ2-5; 11 nucleotides line up with TRBD2. CDR3 size: 16 residues. CDR1 and CDR2 from the germline V gene are SGHNT and YENEEA. The ends lost 5 bases at V and 6 bases at J; junction bases unmatched: 11. CDR3 in DNA: TGTGCCAGCAGCGTACGTGAAGTAGCGGGGGGGAAGACCCAGTACTTC. Translated, it gives CASSVREVAGGKTQYF.

This clonotype was seen only a few times. The chain employs TRBV29-1 and TRBJ1-1, with 7 bases aligning to TRBD1. The ends lost 6 bases at V and 8 bases at J; junction bases unmatched: 6. The CDR3 extends over 11 amino acids. CDR1 and CDR2 from the germline V gene are SQVTM and ANQGSEA. The CDR3 sequence: CSVSGQTEAFF. CDR3 coding DNA: TGCAGCGTGTCGGGACAGACGGAAGCTTTCTTT.

V gene TRBV6-5 combines with J gene TRBJ2-2; the match to TRBD1 covers 7 bases. With 7 bases clipped from V and 0 bases from J, the junction kept 5 bases outside the gene matches. In germline, CDR1 is MNHEY, CDR2 SVGAGI. The CDR3 runs 15 residues. CDR3 in DNA: TGTGCCAGCACAGGGGGACAGTCGAACACCGGGGAGCTGTTTTTT. It yields the protein CASTGGQSNTGELFF.

This clonotype has just a few counts. This rearrangement joins TRBV28 to TRBJ2-2; possibly TRBD1 or TRBD2 for D (6 bases each). The CDR3 runs to 15 residues. Germline V CDR1 and CDR2: MDHEN, SYDVKM. The V and J ends lost 3 bases and 2 bases respectively, with 10 bases between them. The CDR3 DNA is TGTGCCAGCAGTTTTAGGGGGGTCAACACCGGGGAGCTGTTTTTT. Translation: CASSFRGVNTGELFF.

The table lists this clonotype with a few counts. The chain employs TRBV7-9 and TRBJ1-2, with a weak D call TRBD1 (5 bases). The germline V gene encodes CDR1 SEHNR and CDR2 FQNEAQ (reference sequence). This CDR3 is built from 12 residues. Trimming stripped 2 bases from V and 4 bases from J, with 5 bases between. The CDR3 reads CASSLQGYGYTF. The CDR3, as DNA: TGTGCCAGCAGCTTACAGGGCTATGGCTACACCTTC.

This clonotype is judged medium-sized. The chain couples TRBV7-9 to TRBJ2-1, with D perhaps TRBD1 (5 bases). CDR3 length equals 13 residues. The germline V and J ends were trimmed by 7 bases and 3 bases, with 10 bases remaining between them. Looked up from germline, CDR1 is SEHNR and CDR2 is FQNEAQ (reference sequence). Here the CDR3 reads CASKQVLYNEQFF. Here the CDR3 DNA reads TGTGCCAGCAAACAGGTTCTCTACAATGAGCAGTTCTTC.

The table lists this clonotype with a few counts. This chain uses TRBV29-1 with TRBJ2-7; the match to TRBD2 covers 11 bases. CDR1 and CDR2 (germline): SQVTM, ANQGSEA. Trimming removed 6 bases from V and 1 base from J; junction bases left unmatched: 5. The CDR3 loop spans 14 amino acids. CDR3 nucleotide sequence: TGCAGCGTAGATACTAGCGGGGGTTCCTACGAGCAGTACTTC. The encoded protein is CSVDTSGGSYEQYF.

As to this clonotype: A much larger clone is a single base away; this may be a read error. The rearrangement uses TRBV2 and TRBJ2-4, with D possibly being TRBD2 (5 bases). The V end was cut by 2 bases, the J end by 1 base, with 12 bases between. The CDR3 runs 16 residues. Looked up from germline, CDR1 is SNHLY and CDR2 is FYNNEI. The CDR3 coding sequence is TGTGCCAGCAGTGAAATCCCCGGGGAGGCCAAAAACATTCAGTACTTC. This codes for CASSEIPGEAKNIQYF.

This chain joins TRBV19 and TRBJ1-1; TRBD1 is a possible D gene (5 bases). The CDR3 covers 14 residues. Germline CDR1 and CDR2: LNHDA and SQIVND (reference sequence). The ends were cut back, 3 bases at V and 7 bases at J, with 15 bases in the middle. DNA of the CDR3: TGTGCCAGTAGTATTTGGGGGAATTCCGGTGAAGCTTTCTTT. Translating it yields CASSIWGNSGEAFF.

The rearrangement uses TRBV7-2 and TRBJ1-4, with 7 bases aligning to TRBD1. Looked up from germline, CDR1 is SGHTA and CDR2 is FQGNSA. The CDR3 contains 13 residues. Trimming removed 5 bases from V and 4 bases from J; junction bases left unmatched: 1. The CDR3 spells CASSGTVNEKLFF. CDR3 DNA: TGTGCCAGCAGCGGGACAGTTAATGAAAAACTGTTTTTT.

The chain is built from TRBV6-2 or TRBV6-3 and TRBJ2-4, with 7 bases matching TRBD1. From germline, CDR1 is MNHEY and CDR2 SVGEGT. The CDR3 runs 11 residues. V dropped 6 bases and J dropped 12; count of bases not matched to a gene: 5. The CDR3: CASSLGTDQYF. The CDR3 DNA sequence: TGTGCCAGCAGCCTTGGGACAGATCAGTACTTC.

This clonotype was observed a handful of times. This rearrangement joins TRBV7-9 to TRBJ2-1; D possibly corresponds to TRBD1 (6 bases). Germline CDR1 and CDR2: SEHNR and FQNEAQ (reference sequence). The CDR3 covers 15 residues. V lost 5 bases and J 7 bases, leaving 18 bases between the germline ends. CDR3 residues: CASSQPGHNLNEQFF. DNA for the CDR3: TGTGCCAGCAGCCAACCGGGACACAATTTGAATGAGCAGTTCTTC.

This clonotype has only a few counts. The rearrangement joins TRBV20-1 to TRBJ1-1; possibly TRBD1 for D (5 bases). The germline V gene encodes CDR1 DFQATT and CDR2 SNEGSKA (reference sequence). The CDR3 spans 13 residues. Trimming removed 1 base at V and 5 bases at J, with 11 bases between. The chain's CDR3 is CSARVHGGTEAFF. The CDR3 DNA is TGCAGTGCTAGAGTCCACGGGGGGACTGAAGCTTTCTTT.

This clonotype was seen ten or more times. This rearrangement joins TRBV24-1 to TRBJ2-1; TRBD1 matches at 10 bases. Germline V gene data show CDR1 as KGHDR and CDR2 as SFDVKD. This CDR3 contains 15 residues. With V trimmed by 1 base and J by 5 bases, 1 base remained unmatched. The chain's CDR3 is CATSDFGTGDNEQFF. DNA for the CDR3: TGTGCCACCAGTGATTTCGGGACAGGGGACAATGAGCAGTTCTTC.

This clonotype showed up just a few times. V and J are TRBV13 and TRBJ2-3; either TRBD1 or TRBD2 may supply D (6 bases each). The CDR3 is 13 residues long. Germline values: CDR1 PRHDT, CDR2 FYEKMQ (reference sequence). The V gene lost 7 bases and the J gene lost 4 bases, with 12 bases spanning the gap. The chain's CDR3 is CASNERGADTQYF. The CDR3 DNA follows: TGTGCCAGCAATGAGAGGGGGGCAGATACGCAGTATTTT.

The V call is TRBV5-6, the J call TRBJ2-5; D perhaps matches TRBD1 (5 bases). The V end was cut by 1 base, the J end by 4 bases, with 11 bases between. The CDR3 has 14 amino acids. Germline assignment: CDR1 SGHDT and CDR2 YYEEEE. CDR3 amino acids: CASSLSGQLETQYF. As DNA, the CDR3 is TGTGCCAGCAGCTTGTCAGGGCAATTAGAGACCCAGTACTTC.

The V gene is TRBV20-1, the J gene TRBJ2-7; D uncertain. The CDR3 runs to 13 residues. Germline V gene sequence: CDR1 DFQATT, CDR2 SNEGSKA (reference sequence). V was clipped by 0 bases and J by 2 bases, with 8 bases between them. CDR3 amino acids: CSARDLLTYEQYF. CDR3 nucleotide sequence: TGCAGTGCTAGAGATCTACTTACCTACGAGCAGTACTTC.

This clonotype has a handful of counts. The gene calls are TRBV29-1 and TRBJ1-1; 8 bases are a match to TRBD1. V lost 7 bases and J lost 1; bases outside the gene matches: 5. This CDR3 contains 13 residues. In germline, CDR1 is SQVTM, CDR2 ANQGSEA. The CDR3 coding sequence is TGCAGCGGTGGGACAGGAGAGAACACTGAAGCTTTCTTT. Translation gives CSGGTGENTEAFF.

Comment on this clonotype: Just one base apart from a much larger clone, this may be a read error. The chain links TRBV7-2 to TRBJ1-6; TRBD1 might be the D (6 bases). The CDR3 is 15 amino acids. From germline, CDR1 is SGHTA and CDR2 FQGNSA. The CDR3 is CASSSAGARGSLLHF. For the CDR3, the DNA is TGTGCCAGCAGCTCCGCAGGGGCGAGGGGTTCACTCCTCCACTTT.

This clonotype was seen ten or more times. This rearrangement joins TRBV6-5 to TRBJ1-6; a possible D gene is TRBD1 (5 bases). There are 14 residues in the CDR3. The ends were cut back, 7 bases at V and 7 bases at J, with 14 bases in the middle. CDR1 is MNHEY and CDR2 is SVGAGI in the germline V gene. The CDR3 nucleotides are TGTGCCAGCATGACGGGGCAGAAAAATTCACCCCTCCACTTT. It encodes CASMTGQKNSPLHF.